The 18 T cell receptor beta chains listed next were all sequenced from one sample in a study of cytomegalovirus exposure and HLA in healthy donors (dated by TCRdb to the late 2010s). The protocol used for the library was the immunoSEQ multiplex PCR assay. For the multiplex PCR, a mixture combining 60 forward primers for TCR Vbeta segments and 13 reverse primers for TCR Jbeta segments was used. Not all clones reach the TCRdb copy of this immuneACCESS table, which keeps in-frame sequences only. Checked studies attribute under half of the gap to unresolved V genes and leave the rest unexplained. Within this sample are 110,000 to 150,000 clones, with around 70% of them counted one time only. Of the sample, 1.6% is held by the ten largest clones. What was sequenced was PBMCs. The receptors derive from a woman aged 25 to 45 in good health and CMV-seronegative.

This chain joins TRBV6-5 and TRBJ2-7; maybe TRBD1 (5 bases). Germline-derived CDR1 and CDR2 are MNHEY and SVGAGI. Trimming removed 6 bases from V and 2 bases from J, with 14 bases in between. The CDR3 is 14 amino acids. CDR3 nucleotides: TGTGCCAGCAGACAGGAGAGGATTCCCTACGAGCAGTACGTC. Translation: CASRQERIPYEQYV.

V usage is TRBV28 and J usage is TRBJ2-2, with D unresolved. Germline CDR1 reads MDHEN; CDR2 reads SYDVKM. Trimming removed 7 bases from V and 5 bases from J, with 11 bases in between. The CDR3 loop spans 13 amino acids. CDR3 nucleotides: TGTGCCAGCAAAGAGGCGAGGACCGGGGAGCTGTTTTTT. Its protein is CASKEARTGELFF.

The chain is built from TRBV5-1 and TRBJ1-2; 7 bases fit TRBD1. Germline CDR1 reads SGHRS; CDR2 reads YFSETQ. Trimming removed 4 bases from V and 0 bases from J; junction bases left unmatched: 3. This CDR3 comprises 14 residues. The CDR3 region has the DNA TGCGCCAGCAGCCCCGGACAGGCTAACTATGGCTACACCTTC. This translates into CASSPGQANYGYTF.

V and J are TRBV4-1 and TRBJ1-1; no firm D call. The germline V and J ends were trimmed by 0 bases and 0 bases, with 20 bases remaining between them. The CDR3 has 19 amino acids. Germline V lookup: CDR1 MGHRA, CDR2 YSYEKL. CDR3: CASSQDVLKVPNMNTEAFF. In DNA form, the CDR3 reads TGCGCCAGCAGCCAAGATGTCTTGAAAGTCCCCAACATGAACACTGAAGCTTTCTTT.

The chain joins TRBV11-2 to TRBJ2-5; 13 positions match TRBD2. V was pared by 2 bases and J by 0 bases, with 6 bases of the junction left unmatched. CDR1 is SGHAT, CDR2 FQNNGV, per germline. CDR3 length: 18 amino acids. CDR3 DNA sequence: TGTGCCAGCAGCTTATTTTCGACTAGCGGGGGGTACCAAGAGACCCAGTACTTC. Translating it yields CASSLFSTSGGYQETQYF. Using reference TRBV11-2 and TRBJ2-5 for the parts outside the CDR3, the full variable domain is EAGVAQSPRYKIIEKRQSVAFWCNPISGHATLYWYQQILGQGPKLLIQFQNNGVVDDSQLPKDRFSAERLKGVDSTLKIQPAKLEDSAVYLCASSLFSTSGGYQETQYFGPGTRLLVL.

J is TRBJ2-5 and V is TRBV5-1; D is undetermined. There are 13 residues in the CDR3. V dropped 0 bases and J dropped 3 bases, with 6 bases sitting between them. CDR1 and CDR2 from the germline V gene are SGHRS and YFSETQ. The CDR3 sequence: CASSLAEEETQYF. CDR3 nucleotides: TGCGCCAGCAGCTTGGCCGAGGAAGAGACCCAGTACTTC.

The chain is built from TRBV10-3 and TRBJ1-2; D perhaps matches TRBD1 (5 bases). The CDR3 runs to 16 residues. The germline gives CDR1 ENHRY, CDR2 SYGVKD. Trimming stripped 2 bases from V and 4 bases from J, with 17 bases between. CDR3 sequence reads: CAISEPFTGLGYGYTF. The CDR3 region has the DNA TGTGCCATCAGTGAGCCTTTCACGGGACTGGGCTATGGCTACACCTTC.

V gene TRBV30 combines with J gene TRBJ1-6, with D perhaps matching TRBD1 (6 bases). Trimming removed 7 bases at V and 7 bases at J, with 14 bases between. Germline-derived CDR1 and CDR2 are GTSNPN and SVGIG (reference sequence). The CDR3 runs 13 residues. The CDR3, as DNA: TGTGCCTACCAACAGGGTATGAATTCACCCCTCCACTTT. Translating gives CAYQQGMNSPLHF. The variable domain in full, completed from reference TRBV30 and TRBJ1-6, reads SQTIHQWPATLVQPVGSPLSLECTVEGTSNPNLYWYRQAAGRGLQLLFYSVGIGQISSEVPQNLSASRPQDRQFILSSKKLLLSDSGFYLCAYQQGMNSPLHFGNGTRLTVT.

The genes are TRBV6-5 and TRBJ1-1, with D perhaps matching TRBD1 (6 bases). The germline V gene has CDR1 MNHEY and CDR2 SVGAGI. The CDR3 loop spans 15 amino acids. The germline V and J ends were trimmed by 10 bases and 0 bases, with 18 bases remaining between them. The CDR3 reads CATPISDSMNTEAFF. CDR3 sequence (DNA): TGTGCCACGCCGATCTCGGACAGCATGAACACTGAAGCTTTCTTT.

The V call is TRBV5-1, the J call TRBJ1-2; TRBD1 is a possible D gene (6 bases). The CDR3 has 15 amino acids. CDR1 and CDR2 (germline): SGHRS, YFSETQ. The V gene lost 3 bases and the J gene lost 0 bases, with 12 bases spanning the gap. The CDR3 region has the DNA TGCGCCAGCAGCTCGGGGGGCTCGACTAACTATGGCTACACCTTC. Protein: CASSSGGSTNYGYTF.

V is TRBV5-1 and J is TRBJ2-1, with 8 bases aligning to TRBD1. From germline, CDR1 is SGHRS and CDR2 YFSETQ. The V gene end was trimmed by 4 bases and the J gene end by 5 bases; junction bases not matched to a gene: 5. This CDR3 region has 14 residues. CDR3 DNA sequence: TGCGCCAGCAGCCAGAGACAGGGGAACAATGAGCAGTTCTTC. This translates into CASSQRQGNNEQFF.

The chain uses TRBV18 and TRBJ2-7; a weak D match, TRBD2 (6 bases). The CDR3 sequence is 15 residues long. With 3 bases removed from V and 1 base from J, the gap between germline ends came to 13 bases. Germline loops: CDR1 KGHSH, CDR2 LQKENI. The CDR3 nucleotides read TGTGCCAGCTCACCTTCGGTACGGGGGTCCTACGAGCAGTACTTC. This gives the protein CASSPSVRGSYEQYF.

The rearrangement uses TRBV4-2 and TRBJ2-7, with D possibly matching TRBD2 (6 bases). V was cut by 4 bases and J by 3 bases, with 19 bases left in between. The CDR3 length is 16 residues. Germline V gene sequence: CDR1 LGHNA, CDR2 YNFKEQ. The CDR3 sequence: CASSPLGRRGNYEQYF. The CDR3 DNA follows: TGTGCCAGCAGCCCCCTTGGGCGGCGGGGTAACTACGAGCAGTACTTC.

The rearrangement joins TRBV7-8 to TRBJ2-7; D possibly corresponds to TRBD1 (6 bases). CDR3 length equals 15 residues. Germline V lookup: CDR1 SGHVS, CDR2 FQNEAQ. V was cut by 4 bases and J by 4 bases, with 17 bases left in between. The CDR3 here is CASSSGPRGGYEQYF. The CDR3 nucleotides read TGTGCCAGCAGCTCAGGGCCCAGGGGTGGATACGAGCAGTACTTC.

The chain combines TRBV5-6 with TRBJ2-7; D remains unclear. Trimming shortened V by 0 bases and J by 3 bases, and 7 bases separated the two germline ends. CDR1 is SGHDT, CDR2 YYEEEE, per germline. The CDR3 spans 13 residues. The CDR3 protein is CASSLVQNYEQYF. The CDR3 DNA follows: TGTGCCAGCAGCTTGGTTCAAAACTACGAGCAGTACTTC. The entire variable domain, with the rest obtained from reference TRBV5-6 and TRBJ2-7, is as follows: DAGVTQSPTHLIKTRGQQVTLRCSPKSGHDTVSWYQQALGQGPQFIFQYYEEEERQRGNFPDRFSGHQFPNYSSELNVNALLLGDSALYLCASSLVQNYEQYFGPGTRLTVT.

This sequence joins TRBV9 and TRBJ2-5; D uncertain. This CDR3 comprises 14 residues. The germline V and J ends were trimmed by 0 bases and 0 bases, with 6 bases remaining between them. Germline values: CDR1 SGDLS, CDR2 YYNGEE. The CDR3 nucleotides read TGTGCCAGCAGCGTAGGAGTCGACCAAGAGACCCAGTACTTC. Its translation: CASSVGVDQETQYF.

CDR3 nucleotide sequence: TGTGCCAGCAGGCCAAGTGAGAGCACCAGGCCAAGGCACACTGAAGCTTTCTTT. As protein: CASRPSESTRPRHTEAFF. The rearrangement links TRBV4-2 to TRBJ1-1, with D hard to call. V was clipped by 6 bases and J by 3 bases, with 26 bases between them. The germline gives CDR1 LGHNA, CDR2 YNFKEQ. The CDR3 runs to 18 residues.

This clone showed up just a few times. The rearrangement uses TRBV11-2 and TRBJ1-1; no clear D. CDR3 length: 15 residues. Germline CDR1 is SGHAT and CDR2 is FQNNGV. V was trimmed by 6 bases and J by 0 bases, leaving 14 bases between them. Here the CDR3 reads CASRGAQVLNTEAFF. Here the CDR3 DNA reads TGTGCCAGCAGAGGCGCTCAGGTCCTGAACACTGAAGCTTTCTTT. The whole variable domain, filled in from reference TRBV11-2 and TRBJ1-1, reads EAGVAQSPRYKIIEKRQSVAFWCNPISGHATLYWYQQILGQGPKLLIQFQNNGVVDDSQLPKDRFSAERLKGVDSTLKIQPAKLEDSAVYLCASRGAQVLNTEAFFGQGTRLTVV.